This is a list of T cell receptor beta chains from one sample in a study of blood T cells in healthy people across ages. TCRdb re-called the 5' RACE reads through MiXCR, storing one row per CDR3 protein. The repertoire has about a million distinct CDR3 sequences, less than 45% of them found once; the top ten carry about an eighth. Sequenced sample: blood. The source of these receptors is a man aged 18 to 35 in good health. Both conserved end residues are part of each CDR3. Each record gives: V gene, clone size, J gene, D gene, CDR3 DNA, CDR3 protein. A D gene is named only where the DNA matches it firmly. Only part of the rows carry a size: once, few, many, or a class if the clone is expanded.

TRBV11-2	.	TRBJ2-5	.	TGTGCCAGCAGCTTAGATCAGGGAAAACAAGAGACCCAGTACTTC	CASSLDQGKQETQYF
TRBV5-6	few	TRBJ2-7	.	TGTGCCAGCAGCACGTACCTCGAGTACGGTACCTACGAGCAGTACTTC	CASSTYLEYGTYEQYF
TRBV6-4	few	TRBJ2-3	.	TGTGCCAGCAGTGACTCTAGTGGGGTTGGCACAGATACGCAGTATTTT	CASSDSSGVGTDTQYF
TRBV11-2	.	TRBJ2-1	.	TGTGCCAGCAGCCCTATTAGTGGGGGGGGCGTTGGTGAGCAGTTCTTC	CASSPISGGGVGEQFF
TRBV5-1	.	TRBJ1-1	.	TGCGCCAGCAGCTTGAGTTCAGCTATGAACACTGAAGCTTTCTTT	CASSLSSAMNTEAFF
TRBV20-1	few	TRBJ2-7	TRBD2	TGCAGTGCTGGACGTAGCGGGGGCCAGACCTACGAGCAGTACTTC	CSAGRSGGQTYEQYF
TRBV30	.	TRBJ2-5	TRBD1	TGTGCCTGGAGGGGACAGTCCAATGAGCAGTACTTC	CAWRGQSNEQYF
TRBV7-9	.	TRBJ1-4	TRBD1	TGTGCCAGCAGCGCCACGACAGGGGCATATGAAAAACTGTTTTTT	CASSATTGAYEKLFF
TRBV7-9	.	TRBJ1-2	.	TGTGTCAGCAGCTTAGAAGTGGTGGGCTACACCTTC	CVSSLEVVGYTF
TRBV20-1	few	TRBJ2-3	.	TGCAGTGCGACAAACAGGGACCTAATTGGCACAGATACGCAGTATTTT	CSATNRDLIGTDTQYF
TRBV6-1	few	TRBJ2-7	TRBD2	TGTGCCAGCATCAGGACTAGCGGGGAGCACTACGAGCAGTACTTC	CASIRTSGEHYEQYF
TRBV6-1	.	TRBJ2-3	.	TGTGCCAGCAGTGAAGGTCTCGGGACCACAGATACGCAGTATTTT	CASSEGLGTTDTQYF
TRBV12-3/TRBV12-4	.	TRBJ2-2	TRBD2	TGTGCCAGCAGCAAACTAGCGGGGTCAGGAACCGGGGAGCTGTTTTTT	CASSKLAGSGTGELFF
TRBV20-1	.	TRBJ1-2	TRBD1	TGCAGTGCTAGAGATCCGGGACAGGGGACGTATGGCTACACCTTC	CSARDPGQGTYGYTF
TRBV12-3/TRBV12-4	.	TRBJ1-2	TRBD1	TGTGCCAGCAGCCGGGGACAGGCAGAATATGGCTACACCTTC	CASSRGQAEYGYTF
TRBV15	.	TRBJ2-5	.	TGTGCCACCAGCAGAGAGCGGGTTCAAGAGACCCAGTACTTC	CATSRERVQETQYF
TRBV12-5	.	TRBJ2-3	.	TGTACTAGTGGTTTGGTAAGGGTCCCGCAGTCAGGACTCCCAGATACGCAGTATTTT	CTSGLVRVPQSGLPDTQYF
TRBV20-1	.	TRBJ1-1	.	TGCAGTGCTCTCGCCCTGAACACTGAAGCTTTCTTT	CSALALNTEAFF
TRBV6-5	.	TRBJ1-1	.	TGTGCCAGCAGTTACTCTGCCCAGGGAGGCACTGAAGCTTTCTTT	CASSYSAQGGTEAFF
TRBV2	.	TRBJ1-5	.	TGTGCCAGCAGTGGGGGCAGGGGCGACAATCAGCTCCAGCATTTT	CASSGGRGDNQLQHF
TRBV6-2/TRBV6-3	.	TRBJ2-1	.	TGTGCCAGCAGTTCCCCCCTTGGCAATGAGCAGTTCTTC	CASSSPLGNEQFF
TRBV5-1	.	TRBJ2-7	.	TGCGCCAGCAGCTTGCAACCAGGAGGTCTCCCCTACGAGCAGTACTTC	CASSLQPGGLPYEQYF
TRBV27	.	TRBJ2-1	.	TGTGCCAGCACCCCCAAGGGCCTCTACAATGAGCAGTTCTTC	CASTPKGLYNEQFF
TRBV7-2	few	TRBJ1-2	TRBD1	TGTGCCAGCAGCATTCGAGTTGGACAGGGACGGCTGTATGGCTACACCTTC	CASSIRVGQGRLYGYTF
TRBV20-1	.	TRBJ2-5	.	TGCAGTGCTAGAGAGACCCTGACAGGCGCATTCCAAGAGACCCAGTACTTC	CSARETLTGAFQETQYF
TRBV27	.	TRBJ1-2	.	TGTGCCAGCAGTTTATCCCGACAAAGTACTAACTATGGCTACACCTTC	CASSLSRQSTNYGYTF
TRBV29-1	.	TRBJ2-7	.	TGCAGCGTTGTTGGTGCAACAAGGCGGTCCTACAATGAGCAGTACTTC	CSVVGATRRSYNEQYF
TRBV6-5	.	TRBJ2-3	TRBD2	TGTGCCAGCAGTTACTCACGGGCGGGGGACAGCACAGATACGCAGTATTTT	CASSYSRAGDSTDTQYF
TRBV6-2/TRBV6-3	.	TRBJ1-2	.	TGTGCCAGCAGTTACCCCCACTATGGCTACACCTTC	CASSYPHYGYTF
TRBV9	few	TRBJ2-3	.	TGTGCCAGCAGCGTGCTAATGAGGGAATGGGGCACAGATACGCAGTATTTT	CASSVLMREWGTDTQYF